This entry lists 6 T cell receptor beta chains sequenced from one sample in a study of a mutant IDH1 vaccine in newly diagnosed glioma (dated by TCRdb to the early 2020s). Taken with the paper, the label for time point translates to: week 35, safety follow-up. A 20-mer mutant IDH1 peptide at 300 micrograms in Montanide made up each vaccine dose, which was injected subcutaneously together with topical imiquimod. The antigens these receptors bind are not known. Libraries came from the immunoSEQ multiplex PCR assay. The clones in this table, taken by TCRdb from immuneACCESS, are in-frame only. Not every clone is retained; where verified, under half of the shortfall comes from an unresolved V gene, and the cause of the rest is unknown. The sample table contains around 70,000 clones; only one count was recorded for 85% to 90% of them. The top ten clonotypes cover 1.5% to 2% of the sample. Sample: PBMCs, taken from a glioma patient whose treatment included an IDH1 peptide vaccine. These receptor sequences come from a man aged 25 to 40 with glioma.

The rearrangement links TRBV9 to TRBJ2-7; TRBD2 matches 10 bases. Germline V gene data show CDR1 as SGDLS and CDR2 as YYNGEE. The trim removed 3 bases at V and 3 bases at J, leaving 9 bases unmatched. CDR3 length: 16 residues. Here the CDR3 reads CASSAQIAGGYYEQYF. CDR3 bases: TGTGCCAGCAGCGCCCAGATAGCGGGAGGATACTACGAGCAGTACTTC. The whole variable domain, remainder taken from reference TRBV9 and TRBJ2-7, is DSGVTQTPKHLITATGQRVTLRCSPRSGDLSVYWYQQSLDQGLQFLIQYYNGEERAKGNILERFSAQQFPDLHSELNLSSLELGDSALYFCASSAQIAGGYYEQYFGPGTRLTVT.

This chain links TRBV4-1 with TRBJ1-2; D is ambiguous. Germline lookup yields CDR1 MGHRA and CDR2 YSYEKL. CDR3 length: 14 residues. Trimming pared 4 bases from V and 6 bases from J, leaving 15 bases between. CDR3 sequence reads: CASSPDRSVDGYTF. In nucleotides, the CDR3 is TGCGCCAGCAGCCCTGACCGGTCTGTAGATGGCTACACCTTC.

This chain joins TRBV19 and TRBJ2-5; no reliable D call. CDR1 LNHDA and CDR2 SQIVND come from the germline V gene (reference sequence). The CDR3 contains 15 residues. V was pared by 0 bases and J by 2 bases, with 10 bases between. CDR3 DNA sequence: TGTGCCAGTAGTATAGATGGAGAACCACAAGAGACCCAGTACTTC. This gives the protein CASSIDGEPQETQYF.

J is TRBJ2-1 and V is TRBV27; weak D call: TRBD1 (5 bases). The V end lost 3 bases, the J end lost 4 bases, and 7 bases lay between the germline ends. CDR1 MNHEY and CDR2 SMNVEV come from the germline V gene (reference sequence). The CDR3 consists of 13 residues. CDR3 nucleotides: TGTGCCAGCAGTTTTACAGGTTACAATGAGCAGTTCTTC. Its protein product is CASSFTGYNEQFF.

Concerning this clone itself: At one end, the junction sequence differs from germline, possibly due to a read error. The V and J genes are TRBV4-3 and TRBJ2-1; 9 bases agree with TRBD2. Germline V gives CDR1 LGHNA, CDR2 YSLEER. This CDR3 contains 12 residues. CDR3 sequence reads: CASSQGGTSIVF. In nucleotides, the CDR3 is TGCGCCAGCAGCCAAGGGGGGACTAGCATAGTCTTC.

The rearrangement uses TRBV7-9 and TRBJ1-6; 8 nucleotides align to TRBD1. The CDR3 extends over 16 amino acids. Germline lookup yields CDR1 SEHNR and CDR2 FQNEAQ (reference sequence). V dropped 5 bases and J dropped 7; count of bases not matched to a gene: 10. CDR3 DNA: TGTGCCAGCAGCCCTAACTTCCGGGACAGGAATTCACCCCTCCACTTT. Encoded protein: CASSPNFRDRNSPLHF. Full variable domain (remainder filled in from reference TRBV7-9 and TRBJ1-6): DTGVSQNPRHKITKRGQNVTFRCDPISEHNRLYWYRQTLGQGPEFLTYFQNEAQLEKSRLLSDRFSAERPKGSFSTLEIQRTEQGDSAMYLCASSPNFRDRNSPLHFGNGTRLTVT.